This T cell receptor beta chain was obtained from a study of cytomegalovirus exposure and HLA in healthy donors. With respect to this clone: Its specificity is not known.

V lost 3 bases and J 1 base, leaving 16 bases between the germline ends. Germline CDR1 reads KGHSH; CDR2 reads LQKENI. The CDR3 extends over 16 amino acids. The study, taken as a whole, reports: CMV serostatus was the only recorded immune exposure for donors. It was reported that TCR beta sequences correctly inferred the HLA-A and HLA-B alleles for most subjects.

PCR primers comprised 60 Vbeta and 13 Jbeta primers. Clones were read by immunoSEQ multiplex PCR, and TCRdb kept only the in-frame ones, dropping some. The sample has 85,000 to 100,000 clones, approximately 63% seen once. The chain recombines TRBV18 with TRBJ2-7; tentatively, D is TRBD2 (7 bases). This TCR was sampled from a woman aged 30 to 39 in good health and CMV-seronegative. The source material was PBMCs. The CDR3 DNA reads TGTGCCAGCTCACCGCTGTGGGGAGGGGGATCCTACGAGCAGTACTTC. Translation: CASSPLWGGGSYEQYF.